A selection of T cell receptor beta chains follows, all from one sample in a study of T cells in Graves' hyperthyroidism and ophthalmopathy. TCRdb re-analysed the multiplex PCR reads in MiXCR, keeping a single row per CDR3 protein. The repertoire holds approximately 430,000 distinct CDR3 sequences, with 15% to 19% as singletons. Sequenced sample: blood. The receptors shown here come from a woman aged 18-29 years with Graves' hyperthyroidism. Both conserved end residues are part of each CDR3. Fields, in order: clone size, D gene, V gene, J gene, CDR3 protein, CDR3 DNA. D genes are given only for firm matches. Some rows mark clone size as missing; the rest say once, few, many or name a class of expanded clone.

size: many; D: TRBD1; V: TRBV20-1; J: TRBJ2-7; CDR3: CSAQGQGVYEQYF; DNA: TGCAGTGCTCAGGGACAGGGAGTCTACGAGCAGTACTTC
size: many; D: TRBD2; V: TRBV7-7; J: TRBJ2-2; CDR3: CASSLAGHTGELFF; DNA: TGTGCTAGCAGCTTAGCGGGTCACACCGGGGAGCTGTTTTTT
size: few; D: TRBD1; V: TRBV2; J: TRBJ1-2; CDR3: CASSLGQGFSGYGYTF; DNA: TGTGCCAGCAGTTTGGGACAGGGTTTTTCCGGCTATGGCTACACCTTC
size: few; D: -; V: TRBV6-1; J: TRBJ1-3; CDR3: CASSYTGSPSGNTIYF; DNA: TGTGCCAGCAGTTATACAGGGAGCCCTTCTGGAAACACCATATATTTT
size: many; D: -; V: TRBV7-9; J: TRBJ2-1; CDR3: CASSPEGPYNEQFF; DNA: TGTGCCAGCAGCCCCGAGGGACCTTACAATGAGCAGTTCTTC
size: -; D: -; V: TRBV15; J: TRBJ2-1; CDR3: CATSRVVGNEQFF; DNA: TGTGCCACCAGCAGAGTGGTGGGCAATGAGCAGTTCTTC
size: -; D: -; V: TRBV4-1; J: TRBJ2-3; CDR3: CASSPGGRGRRDTQYF; DNA: TGCGCCAGCAGCCCCGGGGGGCGGGGGCGAAGAGATACGCAGTATTTT
size: many; D: TRBD1; V: TRBV12-5; J: TRBJ2-1; CDR3: CASGLRDRGVRERRNEQFF; DNA: TGTGCTAGTGGTTTAAGGGACAGGGGTGTTCGGGAGCGACGCAATGAGCAGTTCTTC
size: -; D: -; V: TRBV12-3/TRBV12-4; J: TRBJ2-1; CDR3: CASRGDLSYNEQFF; DNA: TGTGCCAGCAGGGGGGATCTCTCCTACAATGAGCAGTTCTTC
size: many; D: -; V: TRBV11-2; J: TRBJ2-5; CDR3: CASSLNSRYGETQYF; DNA: TGTGCCAGCAGCTTAAACTCCCGGTATGGAGAGACCCAGTACTTC
size: many; D: -; V: TRBV2; J: TRBJ2-7; CDR3: CASSEVGTPLEQYF; DNA: TGTGCCAGCAGTGAAGTGGGGACTCCCCTAGAGCAGTACTTC
size: few; D: -; V: TRBV7-2; J: TRBJ1-3; CDR3: CASNPDISSGNTIYF; DNA: TGTGCCAGCAACCCGGACATCTCCTCTGGAAACACCATATATTTT
size: many; D: -; V: TRBV20-1; J: TRBJ1-1; CDR3: CSAVGRSVNTEAFF; DNA: TGCAGTGCTGTTGGGCGGTCAGTGAACACTGAAGCTTTCTTT
size: many; D: TRBD1; V: TRBV18; J: TRBJ1-2; CDR3: CASSLGQGALGYTF; DNA: TGTGCCAGCTCATTAGGACAGGGGGCGTTGGGCTACACCTTC
size: -; D: TRBD1; V: TRBV9; J: TRBJ2-2; CDR3: CASSAKTGPNTGELFF; DNA: TGTGCCAGCAGCGCCAAGACAGGGCCGAACACCGGGGAGCTGTTTTTT
size: many; D: TRBD1; V: TRBV12-3/TRBV12-4; J: TRBJ2-5; CDR3: CASSFRQGAGEETQYF; DNA: TGTGCCAGCAGTTTCCGACAGGGGGCAGGAGAGGAGACCCAGTACTTC
size: few; D: -; V: TRBV7-7; J: TRBJ2-7; CDR3: CASSHPGGARGREQYF; DNA: TGTGCTAGCAGCCACCCCGGTGGGGCCCGTGGACGCGAGCAGTACTTC
size: many; D: TRBD1; V: TRBV27; J: TRBJ2-7; CDR3: CASSLQGSHSYEQYF; DNA: TGTGCCAGCAGTCTACAGGGGTCCCACTCCTACGAGCAGTACTTC
size: many; D: TRBD1; V: TRBV20-1; J: TRBJ1-1; CDR3: CSARDPGARQGEAFF; DNA: TGCAGTGCTAGAGACCCTGGGGCCCGACAGGGTGAAGCTTTCTTT
size: many; D: TRBD1; V: TRBV2; J: TRBJ1-1; CDR3: CASRRQGKNTEAFF; DNA: TGTGCCAGCAGAAGACAGGGGAAGAACACTGAAGCTTTCTTT
size: many; D: -; V: TRBV2; J: TRBJ1-5; CDR3: CASTDYAKMYSNQPQHF; DNA: TGTGCCAGCACGGATTACGCTAAGATGTATAGCAATCAGCCCCAGCATTTT